One and the same sample provided the 16 T cell receptor beta chains below, sequenced in a study of T cell repertoires in cytomegalovirus infection. No antigens are known for them. MiXCR, applied by TCRdb to the reads, yields one record per CDR3 protein. The sample holds about 830,000 distinct CDR3 sequences, less than 35% seen once. The starting material was cultured CD8+ T cells from PBMCs, obtained from culture after CMV antigen stimulation. These receptors all come from a human donor in good health (CMV status not recorded). Some clones in this sample may be carry-over from other donors' samples.

This clonotype was counted between two and nine times. The chain employs TRBV27 and TRBJ2-7; TRBD1 might be the D (6 bases). This CDR3 is built from 20 residues. Trimming removed 0 bases at V and 0 bases at J, with 24 bases between. The germline CDR1 and CDR2 sequences are MNHEY and SMNVEV (reference sequence). This chain's CDR3 is CASSLSPQGSVTLPSYEQYF. The CDR3 DNA reads TGTGCCAGCAGTTTATCGCCACAGGGCAGCGTGACCCTTCCCTCCTACGAGCAGTACTTC.

At least ten counts were recorded for this clonotype. J is TRBJ2-3 and V is TRBV7-2; tentatively, D is TRBD1 (6 bases). V was cut by 5 bases and J by 5 bases, with 17 bases left in between. The germline V gene encodes CDR1 SGHTA and CDR2 FQGNSA. The CDR3 runs 15 residues. The DNA for the CDR3 is TGTGCCAGCAGCCGACAGGTACAGGGCCAAGATACGCAGTATTTT. Amino acids: CASSRQVQGQDTQYF.

This clonotype was observed a handful of times. One junction end disagrees with the germline gene, perhaps due to a read error. The chain recombines TRBV14 with TRBJ1-6, with TRBD1 as a possible D gene (5 bases). From germline, CDR1 is SGHDN and CDR2 FVKESK. The CDR3 is 17 residues long. CDR3 coding DNA: TGTGCCAGCAGTCAAGGACATAGGAGCTCCTATAATTCACCCCTCCACTTT. Residues: CASSQGHRSSYNSPLHF. The variable domain in full, with the rest retrieved from reference TRBV14 and TRBJ1-6, is EAGVTQFPSHSVIEKGQTVTLRCDPISGHDNLYWYRRVMGKEIKFLLHFVKESKQDESGMPNNRFLAERTGGTYSTLKVQPAELEDSGVYFCASSQGHRSSYNSPLHFGNGTRLTVT.

In this sample, this clonotype turned up many times. The chain has TRBV7-6 and TRBJ2-7; D may correspond to TRBD1 or TRBD2 (7 bases each). Between the trimmed V and J ends, which lost 5 bases and 2 bases, there was a span of 13 bases. The CDR3 runs 14 residues. Germline CDR1 reads SGHVS; CDR2 reads FNYEAQ. CDR3 sequence reads: CASSPGGQPYEQYF. In DNA, the CDR3 is TGTGCCAGCAGCCCGGGGGGACAGCCCTACGAGCAGTACTTC.

V and J are TRBV27 and TRBJ2-1, with unresolved D. Trimming took 5 bases from V and 0 from J, leaving 11 bases between them. The CDR3 sequence is 15 residues long. Germline lookup yields CDR1 MNHEY and CDR2 SMNVEV (reference sequence). In DNA form, the CDR3 reads TGTGCCAGCAGTGTCCTTGGCAGCTCCTACAATGAGCAGTTCTTC. Its translation is CASSVLGSSYNEQFF.

This clonotype showed up many times. The V and J genes are TRBV12-3 or TRBV12-4 and TRBJ1-6; 12 bases line up with TRBD1. There are 16 residues in the CDR3. Trimming at V came to 4 bases and at J to 7 bases, leaving 5 bases not matched to a gene. The CDR3 region has the DNA TGTGCCAGCAGTTCACGGGACAGGGGGCGGAATTCACCCCTCCACTTT. This gives the protein CASSSRDRGRNSPLHF.

This chain uses TRBV9 with TRBJ2-1, with 9 bases aligning to TRBD2. Trimming took 3 bases from V and 8 from J; bases not matched to a gene: 12. Germline-derived CDR1 and CDR2 are SGDLS and YYNGEE. The length of the CDR3 is 16 residues. CDR3 bases: TGTGCCAGCAGCGGCAGCTCGCGAGCGGGGGGTCATGAGCAGTTCTTC. Its translation: CASSGSSRAGGHEQFF. The entire variable domain, with the rest obtained from reference TRBV9 and TRBJ2-1, is as follows: DSGVTQTPKHLITATGQRVTLRCSPRSGDLSVYWYQQSLDQGLQFLIQYYNGEERAKGNILERFSAQQFPDLHSELNLSSLELGDSALYFCASSGSSRAGGHEQFFGPGTRLTVL.

The DNA of the CDR3 is TGCGCCAGCAGCCTTTTCGGGGACAGGGTCCCCTACGAGCAGTACTTC. Its translation is CASSLFGDRVPYEQYF. This rearrangement joins TRBV4-1 to TRBJ2-7; 9 positions match TRBD1. The V gene's germline CDR1 is MGHRA and CDR2 YSYEKL. The CDR3 has 16 amino acids. Trimming took 4 bases from V and 2 from J; bases not matched to a gene: 9.

Concerning this clonotype itself: One end of the junction does not line up with germline, which may come from a read error. This rearrangement joins TRBV4-2 to TRBJ1-1; weak D call: TRBD1 (6 bases). The germline gives CDR1 LGHNA, CDR2 YNFKEQ. The CDR3 length is 18 residues. CDR3 DNA sequence: TGTGCCAACAGCCAAGAATGGTATAGGGGGTTACTGAACACTGAAGCTTTCTTT. Protein sequence: CANSQEWYRGLLNTEAFF.

On this clonotype itself: This could be a read error, since a much larger clone is one nucleotide away. The genes are TRBV7-6 and TRBJ2-1, with 15 nucleotides matching TRBD2. This CDR3 region has 16 residues. Germline-derived CDR1 and CDR2 are SGHVS and FNYEAQ. The CDR3 protein is CVSSLAGLAGGDEQFF. CDR3 in DNA: TGTGTCAGCAGCTTAGCGGGACTAGCGGGGGGCGATGAGCAGTTCTTC. The full variable domain, its missing parts supplied by reference TRBV7-6 and TRBJ2-1, is GAGVSQSPRYKVTKRGQDVALRCDPISGHVSLYWYRQALGQGPEFLTYFNYEAQQDKSGLPNDRFSAERPEGSISTLTIQRTEQRDSAMYRCVSSLAGLAGGDEQFFGPGTRLTVL.

This clonotype was seen at least ten times. This chain connects TRBV7-6 to TRBJ2-1, with 10 bases aligning to TRBD1. The junction had 5 bases not matched to a gene; V was cut back by 8 bases and J by 4 bases. CDR1 and CDR2 (germline): SGHVS, FNYEAQ. This CDR3 has 14 residues. The CDR3 loop reads CASRGTGVYNEQFF. Here the CDR3 DNA reads TGTGCCAGCCGGGGGACAGGGGTGTACAATGAGCAGTTCTTC.

This clonotype has a single count. The chain is built from TRBV4-1 and TRBJ2-1; D is perhaps TRBD1 (5 bases). The V gene's germline CDR1 is MGHRA and CDR2 YSYEKL. CDR3 length: 14 amino acids. Trimming pared 8 bases from V and 3 bases from J, leaving 14 bases between. The CDR3 protein is CASGPEGVYNEQFF. The CDR3 DNA is TGCGCCAGCGGGCCTGAAGGGGTCTACAATGAGCAGTTCTTC.

This clonotype was counted between two and nine times. This chain uses TRBV11-2 with TRBJ2-7; weak D call: TRBD2 (5 bases). Germline V gives CDR1 SGHAT, CDR2 FQNNGV. The CDR3 contains 15 residues. V lost 0 bases and J 5 bases, leaving 14 bases between the germline ends. CDR3 nucleotides: TGTGCCAGCAGCTTAGATCTGGTCGGGGTCCACGAGCAGTACTTC. This sequence encodes CASSLDLVGVHEQYF. Full variable domain (outside the CDR3, taken from reference TRBV11-2 and TRBJ2-7): EAGVAQSPRYKIIEKRQSVAFWCNPISGHATLYWYQQILGQGPKLLIQFQNNGVVDDSQLPKDRFSAERLKGVDSTLKIQPAKLEDSAVYLCASSLDLVGVHEQYFGPGTRLTVT.

J is TRBJ2-3 and V is TRBV12-3 or TRBV12-4, with D possibly TRBD2 on 5 matching bases. This CDR3 contains 13 residues. Trimming removed 4 bases at V and 4 bases at J, with 9 bases between. DNA of the CDR3: TGTGCCAGCAGTTCGGGGTTCGCAGATACGCAGTATTTT. This translates into CASSSGFADTQYF.

This clonotype was counted between two and nine times. The genes are TRBV19 and TRBJ2-7; TRBD1 agrees at 7 bases. The CDR3 contains 16 residues. V lost 5 bases, J lost 7 bases, and 17 bases stayed unmatched. The germline V gene encodes CDR1 LNHDA and CDR2 SQIVND (reference sequence). The CDR3 loop reads CASSALDRDPTWEQYV. In DNA, the CDR3 is TGTGCCAGTAGTGCTCTCGACAGGGATCCTACGTGGGAGCAGTACGTC.

This clonotype was found many times. The gene calls are TRBV7-2 and TRBJ1-5, with D hard to call. Germline loops: CDR1 SGHTA, CDR2 FQGNSA. The CDR3 is 15 amino acids. V lost 1 base, J lost 0 bases, and 7 bases lay in between. The CDR3 region is CASSLEADSNQPQHF. The CDR3 DNA reads as TGTGCCAGCAGCTTAGAGGCGGATAGCAATCAGCCCCAGCATTTT.